This T cell receptor beta chain was sequenced in a study of beta chain features in type 1 diabetes. Overall study: Roughly 98 million sorted cells were examined across all samples. Study findings and constraints: It was possible that PCR favored shorter templates, equally so in patients and controls. TCRB CDR3 length was moderately but significantly reduced in all four CD4+ subsets of Type 1 diabetes patients.

Expressed TCRB transcripts were sequenced after all isolated RNA was converted to cDNA. The method was immunoSEQ multiplex PCR; TCRdb's version includes in-frame clones alone and lacks a portion of them. This sample yields some 240,000 clones, of which 16% are seen a single time; approximately 0.086% belongs to the top ten. Points on this clone: Its antigen is still unknown.

CDR1 is SNHLY, CDR2 FYNNEI, per germline. The CDR3 is 15 residues long. V gave up 5 bases and J gave up 1 base; unmatched junction bases: 3. The sample consisted of naive CD4+ T cells from blood. This clonotype originated in a man aged 25-45 years with type 1 diabetes. The chain combines TRBV2 with TRBJ2-3; 10 bases are a match to TRBD2. The CDR3 is CASSFLAGGTDTQYF. The CDR3 DNA reads TGTGCCAGCAGTTTTCTAGCGGGAGGCACAGATACGCAGTATTTT. Combining the CDR3 with reference TRBV2 and TRBJ2-3 gives the whole variable domain EPEVTQTPSHQVTQMGQEVILRCVPISNHLYFYWYRQILGQKVEFLVSFYNNEISEKSEIFDDQFSVERPDGSNFTLKIRSTKLEDSAMYFCASSFLAGGTDTQYFGPGTRLTVL.